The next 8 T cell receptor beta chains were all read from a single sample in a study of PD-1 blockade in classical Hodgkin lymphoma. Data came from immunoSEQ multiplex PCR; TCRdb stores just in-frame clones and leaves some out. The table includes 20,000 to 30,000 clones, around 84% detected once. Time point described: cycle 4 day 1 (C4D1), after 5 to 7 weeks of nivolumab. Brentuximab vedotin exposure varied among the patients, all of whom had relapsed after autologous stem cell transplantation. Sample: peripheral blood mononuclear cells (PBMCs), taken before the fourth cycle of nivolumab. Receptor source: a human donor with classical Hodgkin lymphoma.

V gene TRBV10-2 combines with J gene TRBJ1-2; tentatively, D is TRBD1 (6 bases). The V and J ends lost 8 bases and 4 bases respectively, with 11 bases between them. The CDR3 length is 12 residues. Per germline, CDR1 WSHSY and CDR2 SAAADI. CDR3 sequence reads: CASWGHSYGYTF. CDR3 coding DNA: TGCGCCAGCTGGGGACATAGCTATGGCTACACCTTC.

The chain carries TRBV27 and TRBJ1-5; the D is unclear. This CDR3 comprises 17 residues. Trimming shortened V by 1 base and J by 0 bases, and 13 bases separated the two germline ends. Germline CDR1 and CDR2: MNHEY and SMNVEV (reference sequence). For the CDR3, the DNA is TGTGCCAGCAGTTTATTTTCGGTAGAAAATAGCAATCAGCCCCAGCATTTT. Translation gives CASSLFSVENSNQPQHF.

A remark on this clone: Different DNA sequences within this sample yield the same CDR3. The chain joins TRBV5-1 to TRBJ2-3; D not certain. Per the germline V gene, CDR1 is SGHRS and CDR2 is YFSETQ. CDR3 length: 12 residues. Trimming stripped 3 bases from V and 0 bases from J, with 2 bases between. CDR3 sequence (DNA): TGCGCCAGCAGCTCTAGCACAGATACGCAGTATTTT. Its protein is CASSSSTDTQYF.

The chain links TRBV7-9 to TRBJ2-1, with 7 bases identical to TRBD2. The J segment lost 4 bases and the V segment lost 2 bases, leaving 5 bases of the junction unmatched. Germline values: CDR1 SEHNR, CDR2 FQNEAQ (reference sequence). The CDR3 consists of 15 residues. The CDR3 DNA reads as TGTGCCAGCAGCTTATACAGCGGGATGTACAATGAGCAGTTCTTC. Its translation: CASSLYSGMYNEQFF.

The CDR3 loop reads CASSYRQEKVYEQYF. The CDR3 bases are TGTGCCAGCAGTTACAGGCAGGAAAAGGTCTACGAGCAGTACTTC. The chain carries TRBV6-5 and TRBJ2-7; D is ambiguous. The germline CDR1 and CDR2 sequences are MNHEY and SVGAGI. The V end lost 2 bases, the J end lost 3 bases, and 14 bases lay between the germline ends. CDR3 size: 15 residues.

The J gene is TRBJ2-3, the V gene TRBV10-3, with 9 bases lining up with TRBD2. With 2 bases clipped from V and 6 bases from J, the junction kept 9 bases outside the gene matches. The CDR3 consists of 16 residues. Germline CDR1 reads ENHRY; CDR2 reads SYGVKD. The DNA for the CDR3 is TGTGCCATCAGTGAGGGGACCATAGCGGGGGCCGATACGCAGTATTTT. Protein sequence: CAISEGTIAGADTQYF.

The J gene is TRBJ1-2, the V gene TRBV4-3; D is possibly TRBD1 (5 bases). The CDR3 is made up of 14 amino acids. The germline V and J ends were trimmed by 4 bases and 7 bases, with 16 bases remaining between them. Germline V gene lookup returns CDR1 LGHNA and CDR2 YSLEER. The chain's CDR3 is CASSRIGGGAGYTF. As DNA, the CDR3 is TGCGCCAGCAGCCGCATTGGGGGGGGAGCTGGCTACACCTTC.

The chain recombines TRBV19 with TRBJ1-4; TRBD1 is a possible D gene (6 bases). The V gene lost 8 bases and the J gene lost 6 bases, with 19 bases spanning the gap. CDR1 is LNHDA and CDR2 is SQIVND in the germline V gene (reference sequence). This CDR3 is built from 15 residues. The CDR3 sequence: CASGVWGGLDEKLFF. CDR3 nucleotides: TGTGCCAGTGGAGTCTGGGGGGGCCTGGATGAAAAACTGTTTTTT.